These 26 T cell receptor beta chains originate from one sample sequenced in a study of T-cell reconstitution after alpha-beta-depleted transplantation in children. Preparation of the TCRbeta library used unique molecular identifiers. TCRdb reprocessed the PCR reads with MiXCR, giving one entry per CDR3 protein. The repertoire holds about 18,000 distinct CDR3 sequences, with under 6.5% as singletons. The input for sequencing was PBMCs, taken before TCRalphabeta/CD19-depleted stem cell transplant. The receptor set was obtained from a boy younger than 18 with acute lymphoblastic leukemia, due to receive a stem cell transplant.

In this sample, this clonotype turned up many times. The chain uses TRBV4-2 and TRBJ2-3; 13 bases map to TRBD2. Germline V CDR1 and CDR2: LGHNA, YNFKEQ. V lost 4 bases and J lost 0; bases outside the gene matches: 10. The CDR3 totals 19 residues. The CDR3 region has the DNA TGTGCCAGCAGCCCTTCAGGACTAGCGGGAGATGGGAGCACAGATACGCAGTATTTT. Translation: CASSPSGLAGDGSTDTQYF.

In this sample, this clonotype turned up many times. This chain joins TRBV6-2 or TRBV6-3 and TRBJ2-1; D remains unclear. V lost 7 bases and J 5 bases, leaving 9 bases between the germline ends. Germline lookup yields CDR1 MNHEY and CDR2 SVGEGT. This CDR3 is built from 12 residues. This CDR3 reads CASTDWNNEQFF. The CDR3 coding sequence is TGTGCCAGCACCGACTGGAACAATGAGCAGTTCTTC.

By its share, this clonotype is medium-sized. The chain combines TRBV12-3 or TRBV12-4 with TRBJ1-5; D might be TRBD1 (5 bases). CDR3 size: 15 residues. Between the trimmed V and J ends, which lost 5 bases and 5 bases, there was a span of 16 bases. For the CDR3, the DNA is TGTGCCAGCAGTCCAACGGACGGGGCCCATCAGCCCCAGCATTTT. It specifies CASSPTDGAHQPQHF.

This clonotype showed up many times. This chain links TRBV28 with TRBJ1-2; perhaps TRBD1 as D (6 bases). With 7 bases removed from V and 4 bases from J, the gap between germline ends came to 13 bases. This CDR3 has 13 residues. Germline values: CDR1 MDHEN, CDR2 SYDVKM. The CDR3 here is CASIGQRSYGYTF. The CDR3 DNA follows: TGTGCCAGCATCGGACAGAGATCCTATGGCTACACCTTC.

This clonotype has a count of ten or more. This chain connects TRBV30 to TRBJ2-7; D is uncertain. V dropped 0 bases and J dropped 2 bases, with 2 bases sitting between them. In germline, CDR1 is GTSNPN, CDR2 SVGIG (reference sequence). The CDR3 is 11 amino acids. CDR3 amino acids: CAWSVAYEQYF. The CDR3 DNA reads as TGTGCCTGGAGTGTAGCCTACGAGCAGTACTTC.

This clonotype came up many times. The rearrangement links TRBV9 to TRBJ2-1; 9 bases are shared with TRBD1. With 4 bases clipped from V and 3 bases from J, the junction kept 8 bases outside the gene matches. Germline V CDR1 and CDR2: SGDLS, YYNGEE. This CDR3 region has 16 residues. For the CDR3, the DNA is TGTGCCAGCAGCTTTCGGACAGGGGTTGACTACAATGAGCAGTTCTTC. The encoded protein is CASSFRTGVDYNEQFF.

This clonotype showed up many times. The rearrangement uses TRBV7-2 and TRBJ2-5, with a tentative D call TRBD1 (6 bases). Germline V lookup: CDR1 SGHTA, CDR2 FQGNSA. The germline V and J ends were trimmed by 5 bases and 0 bases, with 10 bases remaining between them. This CDR3 spans 14 amino acids. CDR3: CASSDGQYQETQYF. For the CDR3, the DNA is TGTGCCAGCAGCGACGGACAGTACCAAGAGACCCAGTACTTC.

This clonotype has at least ten counts. The gene calls are TRBV4-3 and TRBJ2-1; no definite D call. V was pared by 0 bases and J by 1 base, with 7 bases between. The CDR3 has 15 residues. Germline lookup yields CDR1 LGHNA and CDR2 YSLEER. Here the CDR3 DNA reads TGCGCCAGCAGCCAAGATCAAGGTTCCTACAATGAGCAGTTCTTC. This codes for CASSQDQGSYNEQFF.

This clonotype has a count of ten or more. This chain links TRBV7-8 with TRBJ1-2; D remains unclear. This CDR3 region has 13 residues. CDR1 and CDR2 (germline): SGHVS, FQNEAQ. Trimming stripped 1 base from V and 5 bases from J, with 8 bases between. DNA for the CDR3: TGTGCCAGCAGCTTAGAACAGCATTATGGCTACACCTTC. It encodes CASSLEQHYGYTF. Full variable domain (missing parts from reference TRBV7-8 and TRBJ1-2): GAGVSQSPRYKVAKRGQDVALRCDPISGHVSLFWYQQALGQGPEFLTYFQNEAQLDKSGLPSDRFFAERPEGSVSTLKIQRTQQEDSAVYLCASSLEQHYGYTFGSGTRLTVV.

This clonotype was detected ten times or more. The chain carries TRBV27 and TRBJ2-7; TRBD2 aligns across 10 bases. The CDR3 contains 16 residues. Per germline, CDR1 MNHEY and CDR2 SMNVEV (reference sequence). V shed 3 bases, J shed 3 bases, and the junction held 8 bases outside the gene matches. The CDR3, as DNA: TGTGCCAGCAGTTTCCCCCAGCGGGAGGGAGGCTACGAGCAGTACTTC. Translating it yields CASSFPQREGGYEQYF.

At least ten counts were recorded for this clonotype. The J gene is TRBJ2-1, the V gene TRBV9; TRBD2 is a possible D gene (5 bases). Per the germline V gene, CDR1 is SGDLS and CDR2 is YYNGEE. CDR3 length: 15 amino acids. The germline V and J ends were trimmed by 0 bases and 2 bases, with 9 bases remaining between them. The CDR3 spells CASSVGSGAYNEQFF. Written as DNA, the CDR3 is TGTGCCAGCAGCGTAGGAAGCGGCGCCTACAATGAGCAGTTCTTC.

By its share, this clonotype is medium-sized. The CDR3 DNA sequence: TGTGCCAGCAGCCCTATGGGGGGCGCGAGGAATGAGCAGTTCTTC. This translates into CASSPMGGARNEQFF. The gene calls are TRBV25-1 and TRBJ2-1, with D perhaps TRBD1 or TRBD2 (6 bases each). The CDR3 covers 15 residues. From germline, CDR1 is MGHDK and CDR2 SYGVNS. Trimming removed 6 bases from V and 7 bases from J, with 19 bases in between. Variable domain in full (rest from reference TRBV25-1 and TRBJ2-1): EADIYQTPRYLVIGTGKKITLECSQTMGHDKMYWYQQDPGMELHLIHYSYGVNSTEKGDLSSESTVSRIRTEHFPLTLESARPSHTSQYLCASSPMGGARNEQFFGPGTRLTVL.

In its sample, this clonotype was seen many times. The chain carries TRBV5-6 and TRBJ2-7; 11 bases match TRBD2. Germline V gene sequence: CDR1 SGHDT, CDR2 YYEEEE. The CDR3 covers 15 residues. V lost 4 bases, J lost 2 bases, and 5 bases stayed unmatched. CDR3 sequence (DNA): TGTGCCAGCAGCCCGGGGACTAGCGGAACCTACGAGCAGTACTTC. Amino acid sequence: CASSPGTSGTYEQYF.

This clonotype was observed at least ten times. The chain employs TRBV20-1 and TRBJ1-5; no definite D call. CDR3 size: 15 residues. Trimming shortened V by 3 bases and J by 4 bases, and 16 bases separated the two germline ends. CDR1 and CDR2 (germline): DFQATT, SNEGSKA (reference sequence). The CDR3 DNA reads as TGCAGTGCTAGCCCGGGTGGATCGGGGAATCAGCCCCAGCATTTT. Translation: CSASPGGSGNQPQHF.

This clonotype was detected many times. The CDR3 region is CASRERPGQGSYEQFF. The CDR3 DNA reads TGTGCCAGCAGAGAAAGACCGGGACAGGGATCTTATGAGCAGTTCTTC. The chain is built from TRBV6-2 or TRBV6-3 and TRBJ2-1; 9 bases align to TRBD1. CDR1 and CDR2 (germline): MNHEY, SVGEGT. With 6 bases clipped from V and 8 bases from J, the junction kept 14 bases outside the gene matches. This CDR3 comprises 16 residues.

This clonotype has a count of ten or more. This chain connects TRBV27 to TRBJ2-1; 15 positions match TRBD2. V shed 5 bases and J 8 bases; nucleotides not matched to a gene: 10. The CDR3 totals 17 residues. CDR1 MNHEY and CDR2 SMNVEV come from the germline V gene (reference sequence). CDR3 sequence reads: CASSVGLAGGPGDEQFF. The CDR3 DNA is TGTGCCAGCAGTGTAGGACTAGCGGGAGGGCCAGGGGATGAGCAGTTCTTC.

The table lists this clonotype with a few counts. This chain joins TRBV12-3 or TRBV12-4 and TRBJ1-2; 7 positions agree with TRBD1. J lost 6 bases, V lost 5 bases, and 3 bases had no gene match. The CDR3 spans 12 residues. The CDR3 reads CASSQGQNGYTF. The CDR3 DNA reads as TGTGCCAGCAGTCAGGGACAGAATGGCTACACCTTC.

This clonotype was found many times. One end of the junction is discordant with germline, which a read error may explain. The J gene is TRBJ2-7, the V gene TRBV28, with 10 bases that match TRBD1. The CDR3 loop spans 12 amino acids. Germline CDR1 and CDR2: MDHEN and SYDVKM. Here the CDR3 reads CGTGQGRHEQYF. CDR3 sequence (DNA): TGCGGGACGGGACAGGGGAGACACGAGCAGTACTTC.

The sample holds many counts of this clonotype. This rearrangement joins TRBV6-5 to TRBJ2-5, with a tentative D call TRBD1 (5 bases). The V end was cut by 6 bases, the J end by 0 bases, with 14 bases between. This CDR3 spans 15 amino acids. CDR1 is MNHEY, CDR2 SVGAGI, per germline. The DNA for the CDR3 is TGTGCCAGCAGCCCCAACGGACACTACCAAGAGACCCAGTACTTC. As protein: CASSPNGHYQETQYF.

The table lists this clonotype with many counts. This sequence joins TRBV19 and TRBJ2-3; D call uncertain. With 3 bases removed from V and 4 bases from J, the gap between germline ends came to 11 bases. Germline CDR1 reads LNHDA; CDR2 reads SQIVND (reference sequence). CDR3 length: 14 residues. CDR3 loop: CASSMVVGADTQYF. The DNA of the CDR3 is TGTGCCAGTAGTATGGTGGTTGGTGCAGATACGCAGTATTTT. The whole variable domain, filled in from reference TRBV19 and TRBJ2-3, reads DGGITQSPKYLFRKEGQNVTLSCEQNLNHDAMYWYRQDPGQGLRLIYYSQIVNDFQKGDIAEGYSVSREKKESFPLTVTSAQKNPTAFYLCASSMVVGADTQYFGPGTRLTVL.

This clonotype was picked up many times. The chain recombines TRBV5-1 with TRBJ2-5; 8 positions match TRBD2. V lost 3 bases to trimming and J lost 1 base; unmatched junction nucleotides: 8. Germline values: CDR1 SGHRS, CDR2 YFSETQ. CDR3 size: 16 residues. The CDR3 DNA reads TGCGCCAGCAGCTCCGGGGTAGCGGGGAGCCAAGAGACCCAGTACTTC. Its translation: CASSSGVAGSQETQYF. Full variable domain (remainder filled in from reference TRBV5-1 and TRBJ2-5): KAGVTQTPRYLIKTRGQQVTLSCSPISGHRSVSWYQQTPGQGLQFLFEYFSETQRNKGNFPGRFSGRQFSNSRSEMNVSTLELGDSALYLCASSSGVAGSQETQYFGPGTRLLVL.

This clonotype was recorded at least ten times. The rearrangement joins TRBV3-1 to TRBJ1-1; D is uncertain. Germline lookup yields CDR1 LGHDT and CDR2 YNNKEL (reference sequence). V shed 0 bases and J shed 2 bases, with 7 bases lying between them. The CDR3 length is 14 residues. This CDR3 is CASSQEVGNTEAFF. The CDR3, as DNA: TGTGCCAGCAGCCAAGAGGTGGGAAACACTGAAGCTTTCTTT.

This clonotype has at least ten counts. The chain's CDR3 is CASSFTSETQYF. CDR3 DNA: TGTGCCAGCAGTTTTACGAGCGAGACCCAGTACTTC. The rearrangement links TRBV12-3 or TRBV12-4 to TRBJ2-5; D unresolved. The CDR3 covers 12 residues. The V end was cut by 3 bases, the J end by 5 bases, with 7 bases between.

This clonotype was found many times. The rearrangement links TRBV30 to TRBJ2-3; D gene unclear. Between the trimmed V and J ends, which lost 4 bases and 6 bases, there was a span of 11 bases. CDR3 length: 12 amino acids. Germline assignment: CDR1 GTSNPN and CDR2 SVGIG (reference sequence). The CDR3 here is CAWIDQGDTQYF. The CDR3 DNA reads as TGTGCCTGGATTGATCAAGGGGATACGCAGTATTTT.

This clonotype was recorded a few times. A much larger clone differs from this one at a single base, so this may be a read error. The CDR3 reads CASSPGTSPLRNEQFF. DNA of the CDR3: TGTGCCAGCAGCCCCGGGACTAGCCCCCTTCGGAATGAGCAGTTCTTC. The gene calls are TRBV5-6 and TRBJ2-1; TRBD2 matches 9 bases. CDR3 length equals 16 residues. Germline lookup yields CDR1 SGHDT and CDR2 YYEEEE. The J segment lost 7 bases and the V segment lost 4 bases, leaving 12 bases of the junction unmatched.

This clonotype was recorded many times. CDR3 DNA sequence: TGTGCCAGCTCACCCCTCACAGGGGGCGAATCCTATAATTCACCCCTCCACTTT. This codes for CASSPLTGGESYNSPLHF. The chain is built from TRBV18 and TRBJ1-6, with 9 bases identical to TRBD1. Germline-derived CDR1 and CDR2 are KGHSH and LQKENI. This CDR3 has 18 residues. J was trimmed by 1 base and V by 3 bases; bases with no gene match: 7.